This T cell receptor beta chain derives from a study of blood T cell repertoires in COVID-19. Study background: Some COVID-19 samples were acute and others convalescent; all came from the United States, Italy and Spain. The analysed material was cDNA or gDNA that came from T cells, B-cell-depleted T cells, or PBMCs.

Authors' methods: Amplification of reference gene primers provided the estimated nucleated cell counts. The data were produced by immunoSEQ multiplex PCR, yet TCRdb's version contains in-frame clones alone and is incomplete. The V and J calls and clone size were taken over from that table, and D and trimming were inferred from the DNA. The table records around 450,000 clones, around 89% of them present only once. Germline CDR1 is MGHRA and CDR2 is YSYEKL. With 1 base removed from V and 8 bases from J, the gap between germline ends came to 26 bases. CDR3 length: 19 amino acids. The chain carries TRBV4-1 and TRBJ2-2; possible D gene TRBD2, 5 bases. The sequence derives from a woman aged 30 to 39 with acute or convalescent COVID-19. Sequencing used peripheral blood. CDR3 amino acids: CASSQVPQTERVLVGELFF. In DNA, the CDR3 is TGCGCCAGCAGCCAAGTTCCCCAAACTGAGAGGGTCTTGGTTGGGGAGCTGTTTTTT.